One and the same sample provided the 16 T cell receptor beta chains below, sequenced in a study of human T cells and chemical hapten exposure. From the RACE reads, TCRdb called clonotypes with MiXCR, one entry per CDR3 protein. Here the sample spans some 38,000 distinct CDR3 sequences, 5.5% to 8% being singletons. Time point in this sample: patch test 1, 2 weeks after DPC sensitization. This sample's treatment: therapeutic diphenylcyclopropenone sensitization with weekly scalp DPC. Whole blood that had not been fractionated was the source of extracted total RNA. The source material was whole blood, sampled in connection with sensitization to the hapten diphenylcyclopropenone (DPC). These receptors were collected from a woman between 25 and 40 years old with alopecia areata. Some clones in this sample may be carry-over from other donors' samples.

This clonotype qualifies as medium-sized (0.01 to 0.1%). The chain is built from TRBV30 and TRBJ2-1; no firm D call. The V gene's germline CDR1 is GTSNPN and CDR2 SVGIG (reference sequence). The V gene lost 5 bases and the J gene lost 2 bases, with 7 bases spanning the gap. This CDR3 has 12 amino acids. CDR3 sequence reads: CAWSAAYNEQFF. DNA of the CDR3: TGTGCCTGGTCCGCTGCCTACAATGAGCAGTTCTTC.

This clonotype was counted only a few times. V and J are TRBV11-2 and TRBJ2-1, with 7 bases aligning to TRBD1. CDR1 and CDR2 (germline): SGHAT, FQNNGV. The CDR3 runs to 14 residues. The V segment lost 7 bases and the J segment 10 bases; nucleotides outside the gene matches: 13. The CDR3 DNA reads as TGTGCCAGCACACTGACCCGTGACAGGGTGGAGCAGTTCTTC. This codes for CASTLTRDRVEQFF. The full variable domain, its missing parts supplied by reference TRBV11-2 and TRBJ2-1, is EAGVAQSPRYKIIEKRQSVAFWCNPISGHATLYWYQQILGQGPKLLIQFQNNGVVDDSQLPKDRFSAERLKGVDSTLKIQPAKLEDSAVYLCASTLTRDRVEQFFGPGTRLTVL.

Ten or more counts support this clonotype. J is TRBJ1-1 and V is TRBV28; D is uncertain. V shed 2 bases and J shed 3 bases, with 10 bases lying between them. CDR1 is MDHEN and CDR2 is SYDVKM in the germline V gene. The CDR3 is 14 residues long. The DNA for the CDR3 is TGTGCCAGCAGTTTAGAAAGGGTTTACACTGAAGCTTTCTTT. It translates to CASSLERVYTEAFF.

This clonotype occurred many times. The chain links TRBV7-2 to TRBJ1-1; D call uncertain. Trimming took 5 bases from V and 5 from J, leaving 15 bases between them. There are 14 residues in the CDR3. CDR1 is SGHTA, CDR2 FQGNSA, per germline. The chain's CDR3 is CASSPMVQTTEAFF. As DNA, the CDR3 is TGTGCCAGCAGCCCGATGGTTCAGACAACTGAAGCTTTCTTT.

This clonotype appeared a few times. The chain couples TRBV18 to TRBJ2-7; no clear D gene. This CDR3 contains 16 residues. The germline V gene has CDR1 KGHSH and CDR2 LQKENI. Trimming took off 3 bases at V and 2 bases at J, with 17 bases between the two ends. CDR3 in amino acids: CASSPQTPSLTYEQYF. Written as DNA, the CDR3 is TGTGCCAGCTCACCCCAGACCCCCAGCCTCACCTACGAGCAGTACTTC.

This clonotype was counted at least ten times. The V call is TRBV18, the J call TRBJ1-5; no reliable D call. The CDR3 runs 14 residues. The germline V gene has CDR1 KGHSH and CDR2 LQKENI. Trimming left V 2 bases short and J 5 bases short, with 10 bases between. The CDR3 region is CASSPGLDDQPQHF. CDR3 coding DNA: TGTGCCAGCTCACCAGGGCTCGACGATCAGCCCCAGCATTTT.

This clonotype appeared many times. In DNA form, the CDR3 reads TGTGCCAGCAGCCCGTACTCACGGGGGGCCGGTGAGCAGTTCTTC. As protein: CASSPYSRGAGEQFF. The genes are TRBV5-4 and TRBJ2-1, with a weak D call TRBD2 (7 bases). CDR3 length: 15 amino acids. Germline V lookup: CDR1 SGHNT, CDR2 YYREEE (reference sequence). V lost 4 bases and J lost 9, with 20 bases in between.

This clonotype turned up a few times. The chain links TRBV2 to TRBJ1-3, with a weak D call TRBD1 (6 bases). The germline CDR1 and CDR2 sequences are SNHLY and FYNNEI. This CDR3 has 14 amino acids. Deletions cut 6 bases from V and 0 bases from J, with 9 bases between. The DNA for the CDR3 is TGTGCCAGCAGCCAACAGGGCTCTGGAAACACCATATATTTT. Amino acids: CASSQQGSGNTIYF.

The chain couples TRBV5-1 to TRBJ1-6; D gene unclear. The germline V and J ends were trimmed by 0 bases and 9 bases, with 10 bases remaining between them. Germline values: CDR1 SGHRS, CDR2 YFSETQ. The CDR3 length is 14 residues. The CDR3 nucleotides are TGCGCCAGCAGCTTGGAGCAGGCAGGTTCACCCCTCCACTTT. Protein product: CASSLEQAGSPLHF.

At least ten counts were recorded for this clonotype. The gene calls are TRBV6-5 and TRBJ2-7, with D maybe TRBD2 (5 bases). V dropped 0 bases and J dropped 6 bases, with 12 bases sitting between them. The CDR3 totals 14 residues. Per germline, CDR1 MNHEY and CDR2 SVGAGI. The CDR3 DNA is TGTGCCAGCAGTTACTCGATGGAGCGGCCCGAGCAGTACTTC. This codes for CASSYSMERPEQYF.

V usage is TRBV20-1 and J usage is TRBJ1-1; D unresolved. The V end was cut by 0 bases, the J end by 8 bases, with 10 bases between. This CDR3 has 12 residues. CDR1 and CDR2 from the germline V gene are DFQATT and SNEGSKA (reference sequence). CDR3 sequence (DNA): TGCAGTGCTAGAGATCTCGGGCGCGAAGCTTTCTTT. Protein sequence: CSARDLGREAFF.

The sample holds many counts of this clonotype. J is TRBJ2-3 and V is TRBV28, with TRBD2 matching over 8 bases. CDR1 and CDR2 from the germline V gene are MDHEN and SYDVKM. This CDR3 is 15 amino acids long. Trimming cost V 5 bases and J 0 bases; bases outside gene matches: 4. This CDR3 reads CASSPAGGSTDTQYF. The CDR3 DNA reads TGTGCCAGCAGTCCGGCGGGAGGAAGCACAGATACGCAGTATTTT.

The rearrangement links TRBV3-1 to TRBJ1-1; no definite D call. The CDR3 loop spans 14 amino acids. Trimming shortened V by 4 bases and J by 5 bases, and 14 bases separated the two germline ends. Germline loops: CDR1 LGHDT, CDR2 YNNKEL (reference sequence). CDR3 loop: CASSLTVRGTEAFF. The CDR3 nucleotides are TGTGCCAGCAGCCTCACGGTGCGGGGAACTGAAGCTTTCTTT.

This clonotype was counted between two and nine times. The V and J genes are TRBV12-3 or TRBV12-4 and TRBJ1-5; tentative D call: TRBD1 (5 bases). This CDR3 contains 15 residues. Between the trimmed V and J ends, which lost 1 base and 7 bases, there was a span of 14 bases. The CDR3, as DNA: TGTGCCAGCAGTTTAGGCCCAGGGCGAGGGCAGCCCCAGCATTTT. It translates to CASSLGPGRGQPQHF.

The chain uses TRBV5-1 and TRBJ2-5; D may match TRBD1 or TRBD2 (6 bases each). Trimming stripped 3 bases from V and 5 bases from J, with 17 bases between. Looked up from germline, CDR1 is SGHRS and CDR2 is YFSETQ. The CDR3 totals 15 residues. The CDR3 DNA reads as TGCGCCAGCAGCTGGAACGGGGGCGCCTCGGAGACCCAGTACTTC. Protein: CASSWNGGASETQYF.

This clonotype was observed a few times. The chain uses TRBV5-1 and TRBJ2-6; D unresolved. Per the germline V gene, CDR1 is SGHRS and CDR2 is YFSETQ. The CDR3 length is 14 residues. V was pared by 5 bases and J by 0 bases, with 6 bases between. Here the CDR3 reads CASRVGSGANVLTF. CDR3 DNA sequence: TGCGCCAGCAGAGTGGGCTCTGGGGCCAACGTCCTGACTTTC.